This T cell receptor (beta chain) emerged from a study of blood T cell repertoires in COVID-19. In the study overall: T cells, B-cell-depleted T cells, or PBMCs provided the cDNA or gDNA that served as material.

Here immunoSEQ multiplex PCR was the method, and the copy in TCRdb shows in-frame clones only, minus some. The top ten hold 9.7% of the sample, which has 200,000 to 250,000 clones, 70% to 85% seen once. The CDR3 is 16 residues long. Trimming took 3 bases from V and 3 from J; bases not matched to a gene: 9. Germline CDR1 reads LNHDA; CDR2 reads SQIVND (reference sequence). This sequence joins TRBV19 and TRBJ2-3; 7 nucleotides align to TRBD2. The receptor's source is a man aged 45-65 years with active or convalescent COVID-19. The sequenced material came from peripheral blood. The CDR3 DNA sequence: TGTGCCAGTAGTATCTCTAGCGGAGGAGGTACAGATACGCAGTATTTT. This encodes CASSISSGGGTDTQYF. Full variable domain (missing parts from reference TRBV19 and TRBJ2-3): DGGITQSPKYLFRKEGQNVTLSCEQNLNHDAMYWYRQDPGQGLRLIYYSQIVNDFQKGDIAEGYSVSREKKESFPLTVTSAQKNPTAFYLCASSISSGGGTDTQYFGPGTRLTVL.